The 3 T cell receptor beta chains below come from one sample, sequenced in a study of shared clonotypes between healthy human individuals. Generated by immunoSEQ multiplex PCR, the TCRdb table keeps only in-frame clones and is missing some. Among over 2 million clones listed, 90% to 95% were seen once. The sample consisted of naive CD4+ T cells sorted from blood. Subset here: CD45RA+ positively selected. These receptor sequences come from a man younger than 35 in good health.

For this clone: One base away lies a much larger clone, so this may be a sequencing read error. The V and J genes are TRBV30 and TRBJ2-7; D gene unclear. The V end lost 0 bases, the J end lost 5 bases, and 5 bases lay between the germline ends. Germline V CDR1 and CDR2: GTSNPN, SVGIG (reference sequence). The CDR3 is made up of 11 amino acids. The CDR3 here is CAWSVTHEQYF. The CDR3 bases are TGTGCCTGGAGTGTAACCCACGAGCAGTACTTC.

The V call is TRBV5-6, the J call TRBJ2-5; 11 bases align to TRBD2. Trimming cost V 4 bases and J 4 bases; bases outside gene matches: 9. This CDR3 is 16 amino acids long. CDR1 and CDR2 from the germline V gene are SGHDT and YYEEEE. The CDR3 loop reads CASSRGPLAGAETQYF. For the CDR3, the DNA is TGTGCCAGCAGCCGCGGCCCACTAGCGGGGGCAGAGACCCAGTACTTC. The full variable domain, completed using reference TRBV5-6 and TRBJ2-5, is DAGVTQSPTHLIKTRGQQVTLRCSPKSGHDTVSWYQQALGQGPQFIFQYYEEEERQRGNFPDRFSGHQFPNYSSELNVNALLLGDSALYLCASSRGPLAGAETQYFGPGTRLLVL.

V is TRBV6-4 and J is TRBJ1-1; no clear D. Germline V CDR1 and CDR2: MRHNA, SNTAGT. The CDR3 consists of 13 residues. V was pared by 5 bases and J by 2 bases, with 9 bases between. CDR3 protein: CASSSRLNTEAFF. CDR3 in DNA: TGTGCCAGCAGTTCTCGACTAAACACTGAAGCTTTCTTT.